These 28 T cell receptor beta chains came from one sample sequenced in a study of shared T cell receptors in the human thymus. Profiling relied on immunoSEQ multiplex PCR, and the TCRdb table lists in-frame clones only, not all of them. The data hold 500,000 to 550,000 clones, with approximately 80% observed a single time. The sample was also reused in another study, on human thymus T cells.

The sample comprised thymocytes. The receptors come from a boy less than two years old with a congenital heart defect.

The gene calls are TRBV5-8 and TRBJ2-7; D possibly corresponds to TRBD2 (6 bases). There are 13 residues in the CDR3. Trimming shortened V by 0 bases and J by 7 bases, and 11 bases separated the two germline ends. Germline assignment: CDR1 SGHTS and CDR2 YDEGEE. CDR3 in amino acids: CASSLAPTREQYF. In nucleotides, the CDR3 is TGTGCCAGCAGCTTGGCTCCGACTAGGGAGCAGTACTTC.

The genes are TRBV15 and TRBJ2-3; 12 nucleotides agree with TRBD2. The CDR3 is 16 residues long. Germline V lookup: CDR1 LNHNV, CDR2 YYDKDF (reference sequence). J gave up 6 bases and V 0 bases, and 4 bases lay outside the gene matches. Here the CDR3 DNA reads TGTGCCACCAGCAGAGATAAGCTAGCGGGAGGGGATACGCAGTATTTT. Protein: CATSRDKLAGGDTQYF. The full variable domain, completed using reference TRBV15 and TRBJ2-3, is DAMVIQNPRYQVTQFGKPVTLSCSQTLNHNVMYWYQQKSSQAPKLLFHYYDKDFNNEADTPDNFQSRRPNTSFCFLDIRSPGLGDTAMYLCATSRDKLAGGDTQYFGPGTRLTVL.

The rearrangement joins TRBV29-1 to TRBJ2-5; D perhaps matches TRBD2 (7 bases). Trimming left V 7 bases short and J 5 bases short, with 20 bases between. The CDR3 runs to 14 residues. The germline CDR1 and CDR2 sequences are SQVTM and ANQGSEA. CDR3 sequence reads: CSGGGRETVETQYF. CDR3 nucleotides: TGCAGCGGGGGGGGGCGGGAGACTGTGGAGACCCAGTACTTC.

This chain uses TRBV25-1 with TRBJ1-1, with D hard to call. Germline loops: CDR1 MGHDK, CDR2 SYGVNS. The CDR3 has 13 amino acids. The V gene lost 1 base and the J gene lost 5 bases, with 8 bases spanning the gap. The CDR3 region has the DNA TGTGCCAGCAGTGAATTCGGGAGAACTGAAGCTTTCTTT. Protein sequence: CASSEFGRTEAFF.

This clone was detected a few times. This chain links TRBV15 with TRBJ2-2; unclear D gene. The CDR3 loop spans 12 amino acids. V was pared by 0 bases and J by 9 bases, with 5 bases between. The V gene's germline CDR1 is LNHNV and CDR2 YYDKDF (reference sequence). The CDR3: CATSRDLRELFF. The CDR3 DNA reads TGTGCCACCAGCAGAGATCTAAGGGAGCTGTTTTTT. Together with reference TRBV15 and TRBJ2-2, the CDR3 gives the full variable domain: DAMVIQNPRYQVTQFGKPVTLSCSQTLNHNVMYWYQQKSSQAPKLLFHYYDKDFNNEADTPDNFQSRRPNTSFCFLDIRSPGLGDTAMYLCATSRDLRELFFGEGSRLTVL.

V is TRBV7-2 and J is TRBJ1-4, with D perhaps matching TRBD1 (6 bases). This CDR3 has 15 amino acids. In germline, CDR1 is SGHTA, CDR2 FQGNSA. V lost 0 bases and J 8 bases, leaving 13 bases between the germline ends. The CDR3, as DNA: TGTGCCAGCAGCTTAGCGTGGGGGCAGGGGGAAAAACTGTTTTTT. This codes for CASSLAWGQGEKLFF.

CDR3 bases: TGCGCCAGCAGCCTAGGGACTAGCGGGACGTCCTACGAGCAGTACTTC. It translates to CASSLGTSGTSYEQYF. The chain has TRBV4-1 and TRBJ2-7; TRBD2 aligns across 13 bases. The CDR3 length is 16 residues. Per the germline V gene, CDR1 is MGHRA and CDR2 is YSYEKL. V lost 4 bases to trimming and J lost 1 base; unmatched junction nucleotides: 4.

The gene calls are TRBV6-6 and TRBJ2-1; tentative D call: TRBD1 (6 bases). Trimming stripped 6 bases from V and 3 bases from J, with 15 bases between. Germline V gene lookup returns CDR1 MNHNY and CDR2 SVGAGI (reference sequence). This CDR3 spans 15 amino acids. DNA of the CDR3: TGTGCCAGCAGCACGCCCCGGGACAACTACAATGAGCAGTTCTTC. Its translation: CASSTPRDNYNEQFF.

This clone was detected only once. V usage is TRBV7-2 and J usage is TRBJ2-2; 10 bases line up with TRBD2. V dropped 2 bases and J dropped 8; count of bases not matched to a gene: 11. This CDR3 has 17 amino acids. The germline V gene encodes CDR1 SGHTA and CDR2 FQGNSA. As DNA, the CDR3 is TGTGCCAGCAGCTTAAAGAATTGCACTAGCGGGGAAGGGGAGCTGTTTTTT. It specifies CASSLKNCTSGEGELFF.

The chain uses TRBV2 and TRBJ2-7; D is unresolved. CDR1 SNHLY and CDR2 FYNNEI come from the germline V gene. The V end was cut by 4 bases, the J end by 3 bases, with 4 bases between. This CDR3 comprises 11 residues. The CDR3 loop is CASSAHYEQYF. The CDR3 DNA reads as TGTGCCAGCAGTGCCCACTACGAGCAGTACTTC.

The chain couples TRBV27 to TRBJ2-7, with a weak D call TRBD1 (6 bases). There are 13 residues in the CDR3. Trimming shortened V by 6 bases and J by 2 bases, and 11 bases separated the two germline ends. Germline lookup yields CDR1 MNHEY and CDR2 SMNVEV (reference sequence). The CDR3 spells CASRKGTPYEQYF. CDR3 bases: TGTGCCAGCAGAAAAGGGACACCCTACGAGCAGTACTTC.

This chain uses TRBV4-2 with TRBJ2-3; TRBD2 matches 12 bases. CDR1 is LGHNA and CDR2 is YNFKEQ in the germline V gene. The V segment lost 2 bases and the J segment 2 bases; nucleotides outside the gene matches: 5. The CDR3 loop spans 17 amino acids. CDR3 amino acids: CASSQPSGRAYTDTQYF. The CDR3 region has the DNA TGTGCCAGCAGCCAACCTAGCGGGAGGGCCTACACAGATACGCAGTATTTT.

The chain joins TRBV27 to TRBJ1-4; TRBD1 is a possible D gene (6 bases). Trimming cost V 4 bases and J 8 bases, with 11 bases left between them. CDR1 MNHEY and CDR2 SMNVEV come from the germline V gene (reference sequence). The CDR3 loop spans 13 amino acids. The CDR3, as DNA: TGTGCCAGCAGTTACGTGAGGGGGGAAAAACTGTTTTTT. Residues: CASSYVRGEKLFF.

The table lists this clone with a few counts. The rearrangement joins TRBV27 to TRBJ2-2, with TRBD2 as a possible D gene (6 bases). Germline CDR1 reads MNHEY; CDR2 reads SMNVEV (reference sequence). Trimming left V 3 bases short and J 6 bases short, with 14 bases between. The CDR3 is 15 residues long. The CDR3 loop is CASSFGGGIAGELFF. The CDR3, as DNA: TGTGCCAGCAGTTTCGGAGGCGGGATTGCCGGGGAGCTGTTTTTT.

The chain links TRBV4-2 to TRBJ2-5; 9 bases match TRBD2. Germline assignment: CDR1 LGHNA and CDR2 YNFKEQ. Unmatched junction bases numbered 7, after V lost 0 bases and J lost 2 bases. CDR3 length: 17 residues. This CDR3 is CASSQEAASGDQETQYF. CDR3 nucleotide sequence: TGTGCCAGCAGCCAAGAAGCGGCTAGCGGGGATCAAGAGACCCAGTACTTC.

This chain links TRBV11-3 with TRBJ1-1; tentatively, D is TRBD1 (5 bases). The CDR3 is 14 residues long. The V gene lost 5 bases and the J gene lost 6 bases, with 16 bases spanning the gap. Germline CDR1 reads SGHNT; CDR2 reads YENEEA. CDR3 residues: CASSAFRGGSEAFF. In nucleotides, the CDR3 is TGTGCCAGCAGCGCATTCCGGGGGGGATCTGAAGCTTTCTTT.

This chain connects TRBV21-1 to TRBJ2-3; no DNA check was done on the table's D call, TRBD1. TRBV21-1 is an annotated pseudogene. The CDR3 loop spans 14 amino acids. As DNA, the CDR3 is TGTGCCAGCAGCAAGGCCCCCTGCACAGATACGCAGTATTTT. This translates into CASSKAPCTDTQYF.

J is TRBJ2-2 and V is TRBV25-1; 14 nucleotides line up with TRBD2. Germline CDR1 MGHDK, CDR2 SYGVNS. The V and J ends lost 6 bases and 2 bases, in that order; junction bases with no gene match: 2. The CDR3 runs to 16 residues. CDR3 DNA sequence: TGTGCCAGCAGCGGGACTAGCGGGAGAAACACCGGGGAGCTGTTTTTT. Translating it yields CASSGTSGRNTGELFF. The full variable domain, its missing parts supplied by reference TRBV25-1 and TRBJ2-2, is EADIYQTPRYLVIGTGKKITLECSQTMGHDKMYWYQQDPGMELHLIHYSYGVNSTEKGDLSSESTVSRIRTEHFPLTLESARPSHTSQYLCASSGTSGRNTGELFFGEGSRLTVL.

This chain joins TRBV5-6 and TRBJ2-7; tentatively, D is TRBD2 (5 bases). In germline, CDR1 is SGHDT, CDR2 YYEEEE. The CDR3 loop spans 12 amino acids. Trimming left V 2 bases short and J 6 bases short, with 9 bases between. CDR3 nucleotide sequence: TGTGCCAGCAGCTTAGGTCGGGGCGAGCAGTACTTC. Amino acid sequence: CASSLGRGEQYF.

This clone was counted only a few times. The chain combines TRBV4-2 with TRBJ2-3, with TRBD2 identical over 13 bases. The germline gives CDR1 LGHNA, CDR2 YNFKEQ. V was clipped by 0 bases and J by 2 bases; unmatched bases: 5. CDR3 length equals 18 residues. CDR3 sequence reads: CASSQDPGLAGVTDTQYF. DNA for the CDR3: TGTGCCAGCAGCCAAGATCCCGGACTAGCGGGAGTCACAGATACGCAGTATTTT.

The V gene is TRBV15, the J gene TRBJ2-6, with 12 bases fitting TRBD2. Trimming took 5 bases from V and 0 from J; bases not matched to a gene: 5. Per germline, CDR1 LNHNV and CDR2 YYDKDF (reference sequence). The CDR3 contains 18 residues. The CDR3 is CATSEGLAGLSGANVLTF. The CDR3 nucleotides read TGTGCCACCAGCGAGGGACTAGCGGGCCTCTCTGGGGCCAACGTCCTGACTTTC.

The chain carries TRBV29-1 and TRBJ2-3; tentatively, D is TRBD2 (7 bases). Germline loops: CDR1 SQVTM, CDR2 ANQGSEA. The ends were cut back, 4 bases at V and 6 bases at J, with 14 bases in the middle. The CDR3 contains 13 residues. CDR3 DNA sequence: TGCAGCGTTGCGAGGGGGGGCGAGGATACGCAGTATTTT. This encodes CSVARGGEDTQYF.

Concerning this clone: A junction end diverges from the germline sequence, so it may reflect a read error. This chain uses TRBV29-1 with TRBJ1-2, with 8 nucleotides matching TRBD1. Per germline, CDR1 SQVTM and CDR2 ANQGSEA. CDR3 length: 17 amino acids. CDR3 loop: CSVEDPDRAGVNYGYPF. The CDR3 DNA reads as TGCAGCGTTGAAGATCCGGACAGGGCAGGGGTTAACTATGGCTACCCCTTC. The full variable domain, completed using reference TRBV29-1 and TRBJ1-2, is SAVISQKPSRDICQRGTSLTIQCQVDSQVTMMFWYRQQPGQSLTLIATANQGSEATYESGFVIDKFPISRPNLTFSTLTVSNMSPEDSSIYLCSVEDPDRAGVNYGYPFGSGTRLTVV.

The chain joins TRBV5-6 to TRBJ2-7; 11 nucleotides match TRBD2. Per the germline V gene, CDR1 is SGHDT and CDR2 is YYEEEE. The CDR3 totals 17 residues. The V gene end was trimmed by 0 bases and the J gene end by 1 base; junction bases not matched to a gene: 6. In DNA, the CDR3 is TGTGCCAGCAGCTTGGATAGCGGGAGGGCCGGGTCCTACGAGCAGTACTTC. This sequence encodes CASSLDSGRAGSYEQYF.

This chain uses TRBV28 with TRBJ2-7, with a possible D match to TRBD1 (6 bases). The V gene lost 6 bases and the J gene lost 1 base, with 13 bases spanning the gap. The CDR3 consists of 14 residues. The V gene's germline CDR1 is MDHEN and CDR2 SYDVKM. The CDR3 is CASSPMDRSYEQYF. The CDR3, as DNA: TGTGCCAGCAGCCCTATGGACAGATCCTACGAGCAGTACTTC.

J is TRBJ2-3 and V is TRBV6-5; 9 positions match TRBD2. CDR1 is MNHEY and CDR2 is SVGAGI in the germline V gene. V lost 7 bases to trimming and J lost 2 bases; unmatched junction nucleotides: 7. The CDR3 length is 15 residues. In DNA form, the CDR3 reads TGTGCCAGCAAGCTAGCGGGAACTCCCACAGATACGCAGTATTTT. Translated: CASKLAGTPTDTQYF.

The chain has TRBV4-2 and TRBJ2-1; D remains ambiguous. V was clipped by 3 bases and J by 9 bases, with 21 bases between them. The germline V gene encodes CDR1 LGHNA and CDR2 YNFKEQ. This CDR3 has 16 amino acids. Written as DNA, the CDR3 is TGTGCCAGCAGCCAGGATTCCCGGCGCGAGGAGAGTGAGCAGTTCTTC. Amino acids: CASSQDSRREESEQFF.

This sequence joins TRBV6-5 and TRBJ1-4; D unresolved. Germline V CDR1 and CDR2: MNHEY, SVGAGI. This CDR3 comprises 13 residues. V lost 6 bases, J lost 8 bases, and 13 bases lay in between. CDR3 nucleotide sequence: TGTGCCAGCAGACTAAGAATAAACGAAAAACTGTTTTTT. This codes for CASRLRINEKLFF.